The 13 T cell receptor beta chains listed next were all sequenced from one sample in a study of T cells in women clearing cervical HPV infection. Clones were sequenced by immunoSEQ multiplex PCR, and TCRdb holds only the in-frame ones, with some missing. Here the sample table reports approximately 31,000 clones. Input material: blood buffy coat. The receptors here all came from a woman aged 18-69 years with a cervical HPV16 infection that either progressed to CIN3+ or cleared (not recorded which).

About this clone: Read data end 3 residues before the CDR3 end; the end is taken from the germline J gene. The genes are TRBV5-1 and TRBJ1-2; no definite D call. The CDR3 has 15 amino acids. The germline V gene encodes CDR1 SGHRS and CDR2 YFSETQ. V lost 3 bases and J 4 bases, leaving 16 bases between the germline ends. The sequenced part of the CDR3 DNA is TGCGCCAGCAGCTCAGACGGTGGCCGGGGCTATGGC. Translated, it gives CASSSDGGRGYG. The whole CDR3 reads CASSSDGGRGYGYTF.

About this clone: The observed sequence ends 3 residues before the CDR3 terminus, with the missing tail filled in from the germline J gene. The chain recombines TRBV30 with TRBJ1-4; 7 bases are a match to TRBD1. Germline V gene lookup returns CDR1 GTSNPN and CDR2 SVGIG (reference sequence). V lost 0 bases and J lost 9; bases outside the gene matches: 7. The CDR3 has 14 amino acids. The part of the CDR3 DNA that was read is TGTGCCTGGAGTGTACCCAGGGGGGACAAAAAA. It translates to CAWSVPRGDKK. The CDR3 reads in full as CAWSVPRGDKKLFF.

As concerns this clone: From the germline J gene comes the end of the CDR3, since the read stops 3 residues before it. The chain joins TRBV6-2 or TRBV6-3 to TRBJ1-6; possibly TRBD1 for D (5 bases). V was pared by 3 bases and J by 8 bases, with 11 bases between. The CDR3 covers 14 residues. Germline V CDR1 and CDR2: MNHEY, SVGEGT. CDR3 sequence reads: CASSYRTRDSPLHF. CDR3 DNA, as far as it was read: TGTGCCAGCAGTTATAGGACAAGGGATTCACCC.

A remark on this clone: The CDR3 end falls 3 residues outside the read, so it is completed with the germline J gene. The chain combines TRBV7-6 with TRBJ2-5, with a tentative D call TRBD1 (6 bases). Germline CDR1 SGHVS, CDR2 FNYEAQ. The CDR3 is 15 residues long. The V end lost 1 base, the J end lost 2 bases, and 11 bases lay between the germline ends. CDR3 DNA (partial): TGTGCCAGCAGCTTAGAAGTCGACAGGCAAGAGACC. As protein: CASSLEVDRQET. The entire CDR3 reads CASSLEVDRQETQYF.

Judged by frequency, this clone is medium-sized. Sequencing ends 3 residues short of the CDR3 end; the germline J gene provides the rest. The chain couples TRBV10-3 to TRBJ1-4; 10 bases fit TRBD1. The CDR3 extends over 14 amino acids. Per germline, CDR1 ENHRY and CDR2 SYGVKD. V lost 10 bases, J lost 5 bases, and 7 bases stayed unmatched. The sequenced CDR3 bases are TGTGCCACTGGGACAGGGGATTCAAATGAAAAA. This codes for CATGTGDSNEK. The whole CDR3 protein is CATGTGDSNEKLFF.

Details on this clone: Read sequence stops 3 residues before the CDR3 end, and the germline J gene provides the missing end. The rearrangement links TRBV20-1 to TRBJ1-2; a weak D match, TRBD1 (5 bases). The CDR3 has 16 amino acids. Trimming stripped 0 bases from V and 4 bases from J, with 18 bases between. Germline lookup yields CDR1 DFQATT and CDR2 SNEGSKA (reference sequence). CDR3 sequence reads: CSARDRPALGGYGYTF. The covered CDR3 bases are TGCAGTGCTAGAGATCGGCCGGCCCTCGGGGGCTATGGC.

Regarding this clone: Sequencing ends 3 residues short of the CDR3 end; the germline J gene provides the rest. The chain combines TRBV9 with TRBJ2-7; maybe TRBD1 (5 bases). Germline loops: CDR1 SGDLS, CDR2 YYNGEE. Between the trimmed V and J ends, which lost 0 bases and 0 bases, there was a span of 7 bases. The CDR3 is 14 residues long. Incomplete CDR3 DNA: TGTGCCAGCAGCGTAGGACAGAGCTCCTACGAG. It translates to CASSVGQSSYE. The whole CDR3 protein is CASSVGQSSYEQYF. The full variable domain, rest sourced from reference TRBV9 and TRBJ2-7, is DSGVTQTPKHLITATGQRVTLRCSPRSGDLSVYWYQQSLDQGLQFLIQYYNGEERAKGNILERFSAQQFPDLHSELNLSSLELGDSALYFCASSVGQSSYEQYFGPGTRLTVT.

As concerns this clone: The observed sequence ends 3 residues before the CDR3 terminus, with the missing tail filled in from the germline J gene. The gene calls are TRBV20-1 and TRBJ1-1; D is perhaps TRBD1 (5 bases). Trimming removed 3 bases from V and 7 bases from J, with 9 bases in between. The CDR3 sequence is 11 residues long. CDR1 and CDR2 (germline): DFQATT, SNEGSKA (reference sequence). CDR3 bases read: TGCAGTGCTAGCGACAGCTTTGAA. This codes for CSASDSFE. The entire CDR3 protein reads CSASDSFEAFF.

The CDR3: CSASSGGGQPQHF. The DNA read from the CDR3 is TGCAGTGCTAGTTCAGGGGGAGGCCAGCCC. J is TRBJ1-5 and V is TRBV20-1; 7 nucleotides match TRBD1. The read ends 3 residues shy of where the CDR3 ends; the end is completed using the germline J gene. Germline V gives CDR1 DFQATT, CDR2 SNEGSKA (reference sequence). The CDR3 consists of 13 residues. J was trimmed by 7 bases and V by 3 bases; bases with no gene match: 6.

A note on this clone: The DNA ends 3 residues before the CDR3 does, and the rest of the CDR3 is filled in from the germline J gene. This chain joins TRBV11-2 and TRBJ1-4; possible D gene TRBD1, 5 bases. This CDR3 region has 15 residues. Germline values: CDR1 SGHAT, CDR2 FQNNGV. Trimming removed 4 bases from V and 1 base from J, with 10 bases in between. The DNA read from the CDR3 is TGTGCCAGCAGCTCACCGCAGGGAACTAATGAAAAA. Translating gives CASSSPQGTNEK. The CDR3 in full is CASSSPQGTNEKLFF. The full variable domain, completed using reference TRBV11-2 and TRBJ1-4, is EAGVAQSPRYKIIEKRQSVAFWCNPISGHATLYWYQQILGQGPKLLIQFQNNGVVDDSQLPKDRFSAERLKGVDSTLKIQPAKLEDSAVYLCASSSPQGTNEKLFFGSGTQLSVL.

Partial CDR3 DNA: TGTGCCAGCAGTTACTCGGATAGGGCCTATGGC. Encoded protein: CASSYSDRAYG. Given in full, the CDR3 is CASSYSDRAYGYTF. This rearrangement joins TRBV6-2 or TRBV6-3 to TRBJ1-2; D not resolved. The CDR3 extends 3 residues past the end of the read, so its final part is completed from the germline J gene. Per the germline V gene, CDR1 is MNHEY and CDR2 is SVGEGT. Trimming removed 0 bases at V and 4 bases at J, with 9 bases between. The CDR3 covers 14 residues.

Of note for this clone: The observed sequence ends 3 residues before the CDR3 terminus, with the missing tail filled in from the germline J gene. V is TRBV5-5 and J is TRBJ2-2; a weak D match, TRBD2 (5 bases). This CDR3 contains 13 residues. Germline-derived CDR1 and CDR2 are SGHKS and YYEKEE (reference sequence). V shed 1 base and J shed 6 bases, with 7 bases lying between them. The covered CDR3 bases are TGTGCCAGCAGCTTGAGGACTGCCGGGGAG. Amino acid sequence: CASSLRTAGE. The whole CDR3 sequence is CASSLRTAGELFF.

With regard to this clone: The read finishes 3 residues shy of the CDR3 end, and the germline J gene is used to complete it. The chain combines TRBV10-3 with TRBJ2-5, with 11 bases aligning to TRBD2. Germline CDR1 ENHRY, CDR2 SYGVKD. The length of the CDR3 is 16 residues. Trimming removed 5 bases from V and 0 bases from J; junction bases left unmatched: 5. CDR3 residues: CAISSGTSGYQETQYF. The part of the CDR3 DNA that was read is TGTGCCATCAGTTCCGGGACTAGCGGATACCAAGAGACC.